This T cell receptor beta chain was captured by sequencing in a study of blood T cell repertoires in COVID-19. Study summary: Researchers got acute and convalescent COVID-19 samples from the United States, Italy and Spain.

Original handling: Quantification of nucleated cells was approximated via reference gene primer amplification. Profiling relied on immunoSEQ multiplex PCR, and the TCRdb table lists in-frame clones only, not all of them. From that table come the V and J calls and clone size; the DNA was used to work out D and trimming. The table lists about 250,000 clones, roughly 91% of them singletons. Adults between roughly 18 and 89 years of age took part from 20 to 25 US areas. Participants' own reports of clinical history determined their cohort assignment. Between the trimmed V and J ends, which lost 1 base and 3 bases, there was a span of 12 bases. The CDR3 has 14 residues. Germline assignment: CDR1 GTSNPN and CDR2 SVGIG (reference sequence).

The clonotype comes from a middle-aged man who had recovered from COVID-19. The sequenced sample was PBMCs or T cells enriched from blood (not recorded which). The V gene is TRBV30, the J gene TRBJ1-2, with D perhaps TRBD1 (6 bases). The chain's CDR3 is CAWSDPGQHYGYTF. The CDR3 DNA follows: TGTGCCTGGAGTGACCCCGGACAGCACTATGGCTACACCTTC.